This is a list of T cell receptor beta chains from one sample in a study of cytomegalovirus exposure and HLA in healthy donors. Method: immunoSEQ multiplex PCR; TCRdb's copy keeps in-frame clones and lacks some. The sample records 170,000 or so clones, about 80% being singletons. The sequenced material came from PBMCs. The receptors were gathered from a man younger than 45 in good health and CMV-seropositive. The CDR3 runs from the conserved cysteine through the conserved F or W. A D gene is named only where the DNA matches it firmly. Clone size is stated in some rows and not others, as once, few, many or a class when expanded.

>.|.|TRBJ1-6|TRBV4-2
TGTGCCAGCAGCCAGGACTACTGGGTTCCGGGATCACCCCTCCACTTT
CASSQDYWVPGSPLHF
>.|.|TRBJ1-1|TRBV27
TGTGCCAGCAGTTTGGGCGCAATGAACACTGAAGCTTTCTTT
CASSLGAMNTEAFF
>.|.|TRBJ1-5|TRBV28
TGTGCCAGCAGTTTATCTATTCGGACGGGTCCGGGGGGCAATCAGCCCCAGCATTTT
CASSLSIRTGPGGNQPQHF
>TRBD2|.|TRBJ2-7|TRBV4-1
TGCGCCAGTCAGCGAAGCGGGAGGGCCGAGGAGCAGTACTTC
CASQRSGRAEEQYF
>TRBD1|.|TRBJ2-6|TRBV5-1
TGCGCCAGCAGTGGGGGTCAGGGGGCCGGTGGGGCCAACGTCCTGACTTTC
CASSGGQGAGGANVLTF
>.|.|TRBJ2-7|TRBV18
TGTGCCAGCTCACCAGAACAGGGATCCTACGAGCAGTACTTC
CASSPEQGSYEQYF
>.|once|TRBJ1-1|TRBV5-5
TGTGCCAGCAGCCAAGACCTGACAGGAGAAGCTTTCTTT
CASSQDLTGEAFF
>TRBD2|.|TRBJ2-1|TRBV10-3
TGTGCCATCAGTGAGTCGATTTTTGTCCAGCGGGGGGGCCCGTACAATGAGCAGTTCTTC
CAISESIFVQRGGPYNEQFF
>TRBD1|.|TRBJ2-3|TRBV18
TGTGCCAGCTCACCTACTGGGACAGGGAGCACAGATACGCAGTATTTT
CASSPTGTGSTDTQYF
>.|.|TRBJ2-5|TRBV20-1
TGCAGTGCTCAAATAGCGCGGAATTACTTC
CSAQIARNYF
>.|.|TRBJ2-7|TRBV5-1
TGCGCCAGCAGCCCCACCCCCGCAGCCTACGAGCAGTACTTC
CASSPTPAAYEQYF
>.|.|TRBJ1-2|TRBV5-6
TGTGCCAGCAGCTCAGGGAACTATGGCTACACCTTC
CASSSGNYGYTF
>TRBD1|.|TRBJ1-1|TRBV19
TGTGCCAGTTTCAATCGCCAGGGGGCGGGGACTGAAGCTTTCTTT
CASFNRQGAGTEAFF
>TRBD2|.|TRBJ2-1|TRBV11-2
TGTGCCAGCAGCCTCTGGACTAGCGGATACAATGAGCAGTTCTTC
CASSLWTSGYNEQFF
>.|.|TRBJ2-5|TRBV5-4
TGTGCCAGCAGAGGGGTCATGGAGACCCAGTACTTC
CASRGVMETQYF
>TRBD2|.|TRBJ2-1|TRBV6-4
TGTGCCAGCAGTGCCGGGACTAGCGGGAGCAATGAGCAGTTCTTC
CASSAGTSGSNEQFF
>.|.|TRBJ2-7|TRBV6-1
TGTGCCAGCAGTGGTCGAGCCTACGAGCAGTACTTC
CASSGRAYEQYF
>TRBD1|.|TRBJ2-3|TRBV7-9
TGTGCCAGCAGCTTAGGAGGGGGCATGGATACGCAGTATTTT
CASSLGGGMDTQYF
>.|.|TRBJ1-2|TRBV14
TGTGCCAGCAGCCAGGGAGGGGTCTATGGCTACACCTTC
CASSQGGVYGYTF
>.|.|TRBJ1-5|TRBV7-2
TGTGCCAGCAGCTTAACAGTGATAGGCGATCAGCCCCAGCATTTT
CASSLTVIGDQPQHF
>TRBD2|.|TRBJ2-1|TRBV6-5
TGTGCCAGCAGTTACTCGATGGCGGGGGCCTACAATGAGCAGTTCTTC
CASSYSMAGAYNEQFF
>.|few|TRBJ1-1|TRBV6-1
TGTGCCAGCAGTGCCCGGGGTAACACTGAAGCTTTCTTT
CASSARGNTEAFF
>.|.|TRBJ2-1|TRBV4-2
TGTGCCAGCAGCCAAAGGTACTCGACAGGTACAAGATACAATGAGCAGTTCTTC
CASSQRYSTGTRYNEQFF
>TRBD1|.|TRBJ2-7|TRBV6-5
TGTGCCAGCAGTTCGGGACAGGGGGCGCGGGATCAGCAGTACTTC
CASSSGQGARDQQYF
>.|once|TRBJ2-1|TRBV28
TGTGCCAGCATCGGGACGGGAGCCTACAATGAGCAGTTCTTC
CASIGTGAYNEQFF
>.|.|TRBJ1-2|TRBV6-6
TGTGCCAGCATAGTACAGGGAGCTAACTATGGCTACACCTTC
CASIVQGANYGYTF
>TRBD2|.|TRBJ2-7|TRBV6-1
TGTGCCAGCAGGGGGGGGGCCTACGAGCAGTACTTC
CASRGGAYEQYF
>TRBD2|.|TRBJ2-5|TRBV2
TGTGCCAGCAGTGATCTGGGACTAGCGGGAGACCCGTACTTC
CASSDLGLAGDPYF
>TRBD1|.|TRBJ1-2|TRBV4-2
TGTGCCAGCAGCCAGGAAAGGGGGCGTGGATATGGCTACACCTTC
CASSQERGRGYGYTF
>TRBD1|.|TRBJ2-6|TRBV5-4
TGTGCCAGCAGCTTAAGGGGGCTACTTGGGGCCAACGTCCTGACTTTC
CASSLRGLLGANVLTF
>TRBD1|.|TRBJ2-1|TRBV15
TGTGCCACCAGCAGAGGGACAGGATACGCAAATGAGCAGTTCTTC
CATSRGTGYANEQFF
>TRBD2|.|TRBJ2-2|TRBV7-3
TGTGCCAGCAGCCCGACTAGCGGGAACACCGGGGAGCTGTTTTTT
CASSPTSGNTGELFF
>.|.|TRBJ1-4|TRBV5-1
TGCGCCAGCAGCTTGGCTACAGGGACCTTTGCAACTAATGAAAAACTGTTTTTT
CASSLATGTFATNEKLFF
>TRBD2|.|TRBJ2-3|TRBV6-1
TGTGCCAGCAGTAAAGCACTAGCGGGTGGTACAGATACGCAGTATTTT
CASSKALAGGTDTQYF
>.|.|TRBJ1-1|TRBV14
TGTGCCAGCAGCCGGACAGTGAACACTGAAGCTTTCTTT
CASSRTVNTEAFF
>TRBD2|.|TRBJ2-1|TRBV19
TGTGCCAGTAGTATTCGGGCTAGCGGGATCTACAATGAGCAGTTCTTC
CASSIRASGIYNEQFF
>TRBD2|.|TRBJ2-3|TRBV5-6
TGTGCCAGCAGCCTTGGACTAGGCTTCAACCACACAGATACGCAGTATTTT
CASSLGLGFNHTDTQYF
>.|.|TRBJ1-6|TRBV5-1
TGCGCCAGCAGCCCTACACCGGGTTCCCCGAATTCACCCCTCCACTTT
CASSPTPGSPNSPLHF
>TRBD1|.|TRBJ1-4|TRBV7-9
TGTTCCAGCAGCTTTCCGGGACAGGGTGAAAAACTGTTTTTT
CSSSFPGQGEKLFF
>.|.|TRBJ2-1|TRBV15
TGTGCCACCAGCGGACAGCGGCATACGAATGAGCAGTTCTTC
CATSGQRHTNEQFF
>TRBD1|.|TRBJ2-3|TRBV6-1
TGTGCCAGCAGTGAATTCGGGTGGACAGGGGGTACAGATACGCAGTATTTT
CASSEFGWTGGTDTQYF
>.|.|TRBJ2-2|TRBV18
TGTGCCAGCTCACCATCAGGACTAACCCCCACCGGGGAGCTGTTTTTT
CASSPSGLTPTGELFF
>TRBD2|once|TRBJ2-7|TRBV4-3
TGCGCCAGCAGCCAAGGGACTAGCGGGGGTGAGCAGTACTTC
CASSQGTSGGEQYF
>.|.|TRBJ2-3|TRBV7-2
TGTGCCAGCAGCCCAGGGACTAGCACAGATACGCAGTATTTT
CASSPGTSTDTQYF
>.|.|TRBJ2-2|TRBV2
TGTGCCAGCAGTGCGGACTATGTACAGGGGCCGGGCGGGGAGCTGTTTTTT
CASSADYVQGPGGELFF
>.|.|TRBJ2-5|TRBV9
TGTGCCAGCAGCGTAGCAGAGGGAGAGACCCAGTACTTC
CASSVAEGETQYF
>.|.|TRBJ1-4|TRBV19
TGTGCCAGTAGTACGGAACAGGGAACTAATGAAAAACTGTTTTTT
CASSTEQGTNEKLFF
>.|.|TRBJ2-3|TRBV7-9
TGTGCCAGCAGCTCCCGGCCTCTGGGCGAAACAGATACGCAGTATTTT
CASSSRPLGETDTQYF
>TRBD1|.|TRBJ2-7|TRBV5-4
TGTGCCAGCAGCCTCGACAGGGTCGGGCCCTACGAGCAGTACTTC
CASSLDRVGPYEQYF
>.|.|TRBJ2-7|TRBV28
TGTGCCAGCAGTGCGAGGACAAACAGGTACTTAGCCTACGAGCAGTACTTC
CASSARTNRYLAYEQYF
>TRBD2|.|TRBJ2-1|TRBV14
TGTGCCAGCAGCCCCATAGCGGGGGCTTATTACAATGAGCAGTTCTTC
CASSPIAGAYYNEQFF